What follows is one T cell receptor (beta chain) and its context. A much larger clone is a single base away; this may be a read error. These data come from a study of tumor and adjacent non-tumor tissue in lung cancer. The library came from three nested PCR rounds adapted from ARM-PCR protocols. TCRdb redid the calling of the multiplex PCR reads with MiXCR, one entry per CDR3 protein. The sample shows over 85,000 distinct CDR3 sequences, 84% of them seen only once. This sample's RNA came from whole unsorted tissue. The sample was lung tumor tissue. This TCR was sampled from a man aged 65-85 years with non-small cell lung cancer.

The CDR3 reads CASIWANPASSYNEQFF. CDR3 DNA: TGCGCCAGCATCTGGGCCAATCCCGCTAGCTCCTACAATGAGCAGTTCTTC. The chain combines TRBV5-1 with TRBJ2-1; D remains ambiguous. The V gene's germline CDR1 is SGHRS and CDR2 YFSETQ. The V end was cut by 6 bases, the J end by 0 bases, with 19 bases between. The length of the CDR3 is 17 residues.